This T cell receptor (beta chain) was identified during a study of T cells in Graves' hyperthyroidism and ophthalmopathy. There were TCR beta CDR3 regions amplified from RNA transcripts. The HTBI primer set drove a first-round RT-PCR of the TCR CDR3. TCRdb redid the calling of the multiplex PCR reads with MiXCR, one entry per CDR3 protein. The sample shows 550,000 to 600,000 distinct CDR3 sequences, about half of them seen only once. V was pared by 4 bases and J by 5 bases, with 9 bases of the junction left unmatched. The CDR3 has 15 residues. Germline-derived CDR1 and CDR2 are SGHRS and YFSETQ. On the basis of clinical symptoms, serum thyroxine and TRAb, thyroid ultrasound and orbital computed tomography, diagnoses were made.

The receptor's source is an adult woman with Graves' disease, either hyperthyroidism or ophthalmopathy (not recorded which). The genes are TRBV5-1 and TRBJ2-5, with TRBD2 identical over 9 bases. The sample was peripheral blood or thyroid tissue (not recorded which). CDR3 loop: CASSVLAGAEETQYF. The CDR3 region has the DNA TGCGCCAGCAGCGTGTTAGCGGGAGCAGAGGAGACCCAGTACTTC.